These T cell receptor beta chains were read from a single sample in a study of OX40 agonist ivuxolimab in advanced cancers. The data were produced by immunoSEQ multiplex PCR, yet TCRdb's version contains in-frame clones alone and is incomplete. Altogether tens of thousands of clones are present, 75% to 90% being singletons, with the ten largest covering under 1%. Sequencing used CD4+ or CD8+ T cells sorted from blood, obtained in a trial of the OX40 agonist ivuxolimab. These receptors originate from an adult with an advanced solid tumor such as melanoma, head and neck, liver or kidney cancer. Each CDR3 is given with its conserved first and last residue. Each record gives: J gene, D gene, V gene, clone size, CDR3 protein, CDR3 DNA. A D gene is named only where the DNA matches it firmly. Only part of the rows carry a size: once, few, many, or a class if the clone is expanded.

j_gene: TRBJ1-5
d_gene: .
v_gene: TRBV9
abundance: once
CDR3aa: CASSGRGNQPQHF
CDR3nt: TGTGCCAGCAGCGGTAGGGGAAATCAGCCCCAGCATTTT

j_gene: TRBJ1-2
d_gene: TRBD1
v_gene: TRBV4-1
abundance: once
CDR3aa: CASSQGTGRGYGYTF
CDR3nt: TGCGCCAGCAGCCAAGGGACAGGGAGGGGCTATGGCTACACCTTC

j_gene: TRBJ2-5
d_gene: .
v_gene: TRBV18
abundance: .
CDR3aa: CASSPGSQETQYF
CDR3nt: TGTGCCAGCTCACCCGGGTCCCAAGAGACCCAGTACTTC

j_gene: TRBJ1-4
d_gene: .
v_gene: TRBV28
abundance: .
CDR3aa: CASSSRQVNEKLFF
CDR3nt: TGTGCCAGCAGTTCCCGACAGGTTAATGAAAAACTGTTTTTT

j_gene: TRBJ1-1
d_gene: .
v_gene: TRBV5-1
abundance: .
CDR3aa: CASSLDDPRGTEAFF
CDR3nt: TGCGCCAGCAGCTTGGACGACCCTCGGGGCACTGAAGCTTTCTTT

j_gene: TRBJ2-5
d_gene: .
v_gene: TRBV6-1
abundance: .
CDR3aa: CASKSGGRETQYF
CDR3nt: TGTGCCAGCAAGTCGGGGGGCCGGGAGACCCAGTACTTC

j_gene: TRBJ1-1
d_gene: TRBD1
v_gene: TRBV11-3
abundance: once
CDR3aa: CASSRDRGRVGTEAFF
CDR3nt: TGTGCCAGCAGCCGGGACAGGGGGCGAGTAGGGACTGAAGCTTTCTTT

j_gene: TRBJ1-4
d_gene: TRBD1
v_gene: TRBV4-2
abundance: .
CDR3aa: CASSPTAGGGEAGRGEKLFF
CDR3nt: TGTGCCAGCAGCCCAACCGCAGGGGGCGGAGAGGCGGGCCGTGGGGAAAAACTGTTTTTT

j_gene: TRBJ1-4
d_gene: .
v_gene: TRBV7-9
abundance: .
CDR3aa: CASSPGLPNEKLFF
CDR3nt: TGTGCCAGCAGCCCAGGGTTACCTAATGAAAAACTGTTTTTT

j_gene: TRBJ2-3
d_gene: TRBD1
v_gene: TRBV7-9
abundance: few
CDR3aa: CASSLGDRGDTDTQYF
CDR3nt: TGTGCCAGCAGCTTAGGGGACAGGGGGGACACAGATACGCAGTATTTT

j_gene: TRBJ2-3
d_gene: TRBD1
v_gene: TRBV19
abundance: .
CDR3aa: CASSIRPSTDRVGDTQYF
CDR3nt: TGTGCCAGTAGTATCCGTCCCTCAACCGACAGGGTCGGTGATACGCAGTATTTT

j_gene: TRBJ2-3
d_gene: TRBD1
v_gene: TRBV10-3
abundance: .
CDR3aa: CAVGTGTQSGTDTQYF
CDR3nt: TGTGCCGTGGGGACAGGGACCCAAAGCGGGACAGATACGCAGTATTTT

j_gene: TRBJ2-7
d_gene: TRBD2
v_gene: TRBV27
abundance: .
CDR3aa: CASNRLQGGGAGAGEQYF
CDR3nt: TGTGCCAGCAACCGCTTACAGGGAGGAGGAGCGGGAGCCGGCGAGCAGTACTTC

j_gene: TRBJ1-3
d_gene: .
v_gene: TRBV28
abundance: .
CDR3aa: CASSQGPGGNTIYF
CDR3nt: TGTGCCAGCAGTCAGGGTCCGGGCGGAAACACCATATATTTT

j_gene: TRBJ2-7
d_gene: .
v_gene: TRBV27
abundance: .
CDR3aa: CASSSYPDTYYEQYF
CDR3nt: TGTGCCAGCAGTTCCTACCCCGACACGTATTACGAGCAGTACTTC

j_gene: TRBJ1-1
d_gene: .
v_gene: TRBV6-1
abundance: few
CDR3aa: CASSEIGLTEAFF
CDR3nt: TGTGCCAGCAGTGAAATAGGGCTCACTGAAGCTTTCTTT

j_gene: TRBJ2-3
d_gene: .
v_gene: TRBV11-1
abundance: .
CDR3aa: CASSTRTGHKRDADTQYF
CDR3nt: TGTGCCAGCAGCACCCGGACAGGGCACAAGCGGGATGCAGATACGCAGTATTTT

j_gene: TRBJ2-3
d_gene: .
v_gene: TRBV9
abundance: .
CDR3aa: CASSPGLAPPDTQYF
CDR3nt: TGTGCCAGCAGCCCCGGACTCGCCCCTCCAGATACGCAGTATTTT

j_gene: TRBJ2-7
d_gene: .
v_gene: TRBV19
abundance: .
CDR3aa: CASRRGREHEQYF
CDR3nt: TGTGCCAGTAGAAGGGGCAGGGAGCACGAGCAGTACTTC

j_gene: TRBJ2-5
d_gene: TRBD2
v_gene: TRBV29-1
abundance: .
CDR3aa: CSVDKGTMTSETQYF
CDR3nt: TGCAGCGTTGACAAGGGGACTATGACTTCGGAGACCCAGTACTTC

j_gene: TRBJ2-7
d_gene: .
v_gene: TRBV11-1
abundance: .
CDR3aa: CASSPRSYEQYF
CDR3nt: TGTGCCAGCAGCCCCCGGAGCTACGAGCAGTACTTC

j_gene: TRBJ2-3
d_gene: .
v_gene: TRBV6-5
abundance: .
CDR3aa: CASSYYRATDTQYF
CDR3nt: TGTGCCAGCAGTTACTACAGGGCCACAGATACGCAGTATTTT

j_gene: TRBJ2-7
d_gene: .
v_gene: TRBV21-1
abundance: .
CDR3aa: CASSTPRDDSGVAYEQYF
CDR3nt: TGTGCCAGCAGCACCCCCAGGGATGATAGCGGGGTGGCCTACGAGCAGTACTTC

j_gene: TRBJ1-5
d_gene: TRBD1
v_gene: TRBV19
abundance: .
CDR3aa: CASSFRDRGANQPQHF
CDR3nt: TGTGCCAGTAGTTTCCGGGACAGGGGAGCAAATCAGCCCCAGCATTTT

j_gene: TRBJ2-5
d_gene: .
v_gene: TRBV30
abundance: .
CDR3aa: CAWDTNQETQYF
CDR3nt: TGTGCCTGGGACACTAATCAAGAGACCCAGTACTTC

j_gene: TRBJ2-3
d_gene: .
v_gene: TRBV5-1
abundance: .
CDR3aa: CASSLDTPTDTQYF
CDR3nt: TGCGCCAGCAGCTTGGACACCCCCACAGATACGCAGTATTTT

j_gene: TRBJ2-7
d_gene: .
v_gene: TRBV18
abundance: few
CDR3aa: CASSPGAAEAYEQYF
CDR3nt: TGTGCCAGCTCACCCGGGGCAGCCGAAGCCTACGAGCAGTACTTC

j_gene: TRBJ2-7
d_gene: .
v_gene: TRBV12-5
abundance: .
CDR3aa: CASGFVQGISYEQYF
CDR3nt: TGTGCTAGTGGTTTCGTGCAGGGAATCTCCTACGAGCAGTACTTC

j_gene: TRBJ2-7
d_gene: .
v_gene: TRBV28
abundance: .
CDR3aa: CASSSNLRAIYEQYF
CDR3nt: TGTGCCAGCAGTTCAAACTTACGGGCCATCTACGAGCAGTACTTC

j_gene: TRBJ2-7
d_gene: TRBD2
v_gene: TRBV9
abundance: few
CDR3aa: CASSVAGGTYEQYF
CDR3nt: TGTGCCAGCAGCGTAGCGGGGGGAACCTACGAGCAGTACTTC

j_gene: TRBJ1-1
d_gene: .
v_gene: TRBV5-1
abundance: .
CDR3aa: CASSFWGETEAFF
CDR3nt: TGCGCCAGCAGCTTTTGGGGGGAGACTGAAGCTTTCTTT

j_gene: TRBJ1-4
d_gene: TRBD1
v_gene: TRBV5-1
abundance: .
CDR3aa: CASSTGQGNEKLFF
CDR3nt: TGCGCCAGCAGCACCGGACAGGGCAATGAAAAACTGTTTTTT

j_gene: TRBJ1-5
d_gene: .
v_gene: TRBV6-1
abundance: .
CDR3aa: CASSEATNQGNQPQHF
CDR3nt: TGTGCCAGCAGTGAAGCAACAAATCAAGGGAATCAGCCCCAGCATTTT

j_gene: TRBJ2-3
d_gene: TRBD1
v_gene: TRBV5-1
abundance: .
CDR3aa: CATSGQGTTDTQYF
CDR3nt: TGCGCCACCTCGGGACAGGGGACAACAGATACGCAGTATTTT

j_gene: TRBJ1-1
d_gene: .
v_gene: TRBV19
abundance: .
CDR3aa: CASSFQGTEAFF
CDR3nt: TGTGCCAGTAGTTTTCAGGGCACTGAAGCTTTCTTT

j_gene: TRBJ2-5
d_gene: TRBD1
v_gene: TRBV7-9
abundance: .
CDR3aa: CASSLGAGQGLQETQYF
CDR3nt: TGTGCCAGCAGCTTAGGGGCGGGACAGGGCCTCCAAGAGACCCAGTACTTC

j_gene: TRBJ2-7
d_gene: TRBD2
v_gene: TRBV30
abundance: .
CDR3aa: CAWRVRGGFSYEQYF
CDR3nt: TGTGCCTGGAGGGTTCGGGGAGGGTTTTCCTACGAGCAGTACTTC

j_gene: TRBJ2-7
d_gene: .
v_gene: TRBV6-6
abundance: .
CDR3aa: CASSYSAGSSYEQYF
CDR3nt: TGTGCCAGCAGTTACTCGGCAGGGAGCTCCTACGAGCAGTACTTC

j_gene: TRBJ1-4
d_gene: .
v_gene: TRBV6-1
abundance: .
CDR3aa: CASIALGLSNEKLFF
CDR3nt: TGTGCCAGCATCGCGCTGGGGTTATCTAATGAAAAACTGTTTTTT

j_gene: TRBJ1-4
d_gene: TRBD1
v_gene: TRBV13
abundance: .
CDR3aa: CASSSRTGGPTNEKLFF
CDR3nt: TGTGCCAGCAGCAGCCGGACAGGGGGCCCGACTAATGAAAAACTGTTTTTT

j_gene: TRBJ2-3
d_gene: .
v_gene: TRBV10-3
abundance: few
CDR3aa: CAISEPRSGATQYF
CDR3nt: TGTGCCATCAGTGAGCCCAGGTCTGGAGCTACGCAGTATTTT

j_gene: TRBJ1-5
d_gene: .
v_gene: TRBV15
abundance: .
CDR3aa: CATSRDRGRGQHF
CDR3nt: TGTGCCACCAGCAGAGATCGAGGCAGGGGACAGCATTTT

j_gene: TRBJ2-2
d_gene: .
v_gene: TRBV29-1
abundance: .
CDR3aa: CSVEDWVTGELFF
CDR3nt: TGCAGCGTTGAAGATTGGGTCACCGGGGAGCTGTTTTTT

j_gene: TRBJ1-5
d_gene: .
v_gene: TRBV6-1
abundance: .
CDR3aa: CASSELGPPQPQHF
CDR3nt: TGTGCCAGCAGTGAATTGGGTCCGCCTCAGCCCCAGCATTTT

j_gene: TRBJ2-3
d_gene: TRBD2
v_gene: TRBV5-4
abundance: .
CDR3aa: CASSMMGLALTDTQYF
CDR3nt: TGTGCCAGCAGCATGATGGGACTAGCGTTGACAGATACGCAGTATTTT

j_gene: TRBJ1-3
d_gene: .
v_gene: TRBV15
abundance: .
CDR3aa: CATSTDSGNTIYF
CDR3nt: TGTGCCACCAGCACAGACAGCGGAAACACCATATATTTT

j_gene: TRBJ2-5
d_gene: .
v_gene: TRBV7-9
abundance: .
CDR3aa: CASSPAWGVDETQYF
CDR3nt: TGTGCCAGCAGCCCCGCATGGGGGGTGGATGAGACCCAGTACTTC

j_gene: TRBJ2-1
d_gene: TRBD1
v_gene: TRBV10-2
abundance: .
CDR3aa: CASSDPGQAINEQFF
CDR3nt: TGCGCCAGCAGTGACCCTGGACAGGCAATCAATGAGCAGTTCTTC

j_gene: TRBJ2-7
d_gene: TRBD2
v_gene: TRBV6-6
abundance: .
CDR3aa: CASTIRRGSSYEQYF
CDR3nt: TGTGCCAGCACCATCAGGCGGGGGAGCTCCTACGAGCAGTACTTC

j_gene: TRBJ2-2
d_gene: .
v_gene: TRBV2
abundance: .
CDR3aa: CASTRVGELFF
CDR3nt: TGTGCCAGCACTAGGGTCGGGGAGCTGTTTTTT

j_gene: TRBJ1-4
d_gene: .
v_gene: TRBV2
abundance: .
CDR3aa: CASNRAGAGAVNEKLFF
CDR3nt: TGTGCCAGCAACCGGGCAGGGGCCGGGGCCGTTAATGAAAAACTGTTTTTT

j_gene: TRBJ2-5
d_gene: .
v_gene: TRBV19
abundance: .
CDR3aa: CASSIDIQETQYF
CDR3nt: TGTGCCAGTAGTATAGACATCCAAGAGACCCAGTACTTC

j_gene: TRBJ2-7
d_gene: TRBD1
v_gene: TRBV10-3
abundance: .
CDR3aa: CANLQGPPDEQYF
CDR3nt: TGTGCCAACTTACAGGGGCCCCCTGACGAGCAGTACTTC

j_gene: TRBJ2-1
d_gene: .
v_gene: TRBV27
abundance: .
CDR3aa: CASSIPGTTSYNEQFF
CDR3nt: TGTGCCAGCAGCATCCCGGGGACAACCTCCTACAATGAGCAGTTCTTC

j_gene: TRBJ2-7
d_gene: TRBD1
v_gene: TRBV6-5
abundance: once
CDR3aa: CASSQRTGPYEQYF
CDR3nt: TGTGCCAGCAGTCAGAGGACAGGGCCCTACGAGCAGTACTTC

j_gene: TRBJ2-7
d_gene: TRBD2
v_gene: TRBV5-4
abundance: .
CDR3aa: CASSGTSGSNEQYF
CDR3nt: TGTGCCAGCAGCGGGACTAGCGGGAGCAACGAGCAGTACTTC

j_gene: TRBJ1-4
d_gene: .
v_gene: TRBV27
abundance: .
CDR3aa: CASSDNGGPNEKLFF
CDR3nt: TGTGCCAGCAGTGACAACGGGGGACCTAATGAAAAACTGTTTTTT